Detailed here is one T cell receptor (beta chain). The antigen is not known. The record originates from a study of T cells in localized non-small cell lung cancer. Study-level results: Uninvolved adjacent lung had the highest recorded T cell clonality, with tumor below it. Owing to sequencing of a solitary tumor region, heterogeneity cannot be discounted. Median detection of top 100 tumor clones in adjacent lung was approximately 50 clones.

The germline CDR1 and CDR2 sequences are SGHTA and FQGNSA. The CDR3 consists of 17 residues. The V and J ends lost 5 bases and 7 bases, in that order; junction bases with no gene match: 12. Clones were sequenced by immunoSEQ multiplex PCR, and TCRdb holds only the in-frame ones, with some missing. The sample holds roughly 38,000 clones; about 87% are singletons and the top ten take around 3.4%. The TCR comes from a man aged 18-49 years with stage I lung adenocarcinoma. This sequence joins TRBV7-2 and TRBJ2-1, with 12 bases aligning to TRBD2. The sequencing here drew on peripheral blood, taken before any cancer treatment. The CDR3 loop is CASSPLTSGGKGNEQFF. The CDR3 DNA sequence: TGTGCCAGCAGCCCCCTGACTAGCGGGGGAAAAGGGAATGAGCAGTTCTTC.